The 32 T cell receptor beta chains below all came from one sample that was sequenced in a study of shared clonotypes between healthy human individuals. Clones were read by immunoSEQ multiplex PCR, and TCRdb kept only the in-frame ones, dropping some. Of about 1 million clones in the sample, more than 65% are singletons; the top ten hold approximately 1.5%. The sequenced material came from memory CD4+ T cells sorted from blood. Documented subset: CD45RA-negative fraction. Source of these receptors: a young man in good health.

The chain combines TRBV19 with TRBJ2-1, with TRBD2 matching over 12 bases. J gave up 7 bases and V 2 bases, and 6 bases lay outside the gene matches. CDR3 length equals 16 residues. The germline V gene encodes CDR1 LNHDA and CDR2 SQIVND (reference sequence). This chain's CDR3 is CASSIWRTSGKNEQFF. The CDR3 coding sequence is TGTGCCAGTAGTATATGGAGGACTAGCGGGAAGAATGAGCAGTTCTTC.

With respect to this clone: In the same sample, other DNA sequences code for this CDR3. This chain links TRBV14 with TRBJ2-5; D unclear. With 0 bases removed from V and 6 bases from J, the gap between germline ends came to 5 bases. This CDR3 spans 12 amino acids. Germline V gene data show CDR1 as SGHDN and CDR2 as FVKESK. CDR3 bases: TGTGCCAGCAGCCAAGATCGGAAGACCCAGTACTTC. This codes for CASSQDRKTQYF. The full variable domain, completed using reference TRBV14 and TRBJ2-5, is EAGVTQFPSHSVIEKGQTVTLRCDPISGHDNLYWYRRVMGKEIKFLLHFVKESKQDESGMPNNRFLAERTGGTYSTLKVQPAELEDSGVYFCASSQDRKTQYFGPGTRLLVL.

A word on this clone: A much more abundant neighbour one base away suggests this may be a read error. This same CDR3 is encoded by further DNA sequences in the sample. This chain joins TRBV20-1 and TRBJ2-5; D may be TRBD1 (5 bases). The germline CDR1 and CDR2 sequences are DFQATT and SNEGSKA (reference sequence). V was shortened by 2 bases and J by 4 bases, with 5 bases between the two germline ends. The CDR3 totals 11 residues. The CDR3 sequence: CSARQGETQYF. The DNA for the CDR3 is TGCAGTGCTAGACAGGGAGAGACCCAGTACTTC.

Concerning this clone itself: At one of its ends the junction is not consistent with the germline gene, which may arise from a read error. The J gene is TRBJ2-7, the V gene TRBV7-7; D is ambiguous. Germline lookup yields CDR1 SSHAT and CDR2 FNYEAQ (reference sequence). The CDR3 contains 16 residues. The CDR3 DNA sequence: TGTGCTAGCAGGCCCCCCCCGGCAACTCATGTGGGGGAGCAGTACTTC. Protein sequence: CASRPPPATHVGEQYF.

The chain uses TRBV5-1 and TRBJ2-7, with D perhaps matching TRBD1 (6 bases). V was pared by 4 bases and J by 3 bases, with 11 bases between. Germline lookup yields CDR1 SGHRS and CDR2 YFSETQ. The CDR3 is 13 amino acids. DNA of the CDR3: TGCGCCAGCAGCCACGGACAGAACTACGAGCAGTACTTC. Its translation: CASSHGQNYEQYF.

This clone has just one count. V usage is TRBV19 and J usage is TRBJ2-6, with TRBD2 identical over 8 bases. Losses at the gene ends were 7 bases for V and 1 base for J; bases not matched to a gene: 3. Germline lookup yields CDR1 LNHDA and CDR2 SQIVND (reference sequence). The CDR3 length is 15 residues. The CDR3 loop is CASKAGESGANVLTF. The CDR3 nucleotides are TGTGCCAGTAAAGCGGGGGAGTCTGGGGCCAACGTCCTGACTTTC.

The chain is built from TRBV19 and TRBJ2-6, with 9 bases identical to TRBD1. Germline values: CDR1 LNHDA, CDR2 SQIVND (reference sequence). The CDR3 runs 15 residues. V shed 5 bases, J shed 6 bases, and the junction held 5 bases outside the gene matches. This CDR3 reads CASSVQGATANVLTF. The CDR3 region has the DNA TGTGCCAGTAGTGTACAGGGGGCCACGGCCAACGTCCTGACTTTC.

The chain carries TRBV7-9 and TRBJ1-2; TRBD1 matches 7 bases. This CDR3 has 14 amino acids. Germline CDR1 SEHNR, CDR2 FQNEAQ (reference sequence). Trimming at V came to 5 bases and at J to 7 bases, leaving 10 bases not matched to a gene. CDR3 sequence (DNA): TGTGCCAGCAGCGTTCTACAGGGGAATAGTGGCTACACCTTC. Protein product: CASSVLQGNSGYTF.

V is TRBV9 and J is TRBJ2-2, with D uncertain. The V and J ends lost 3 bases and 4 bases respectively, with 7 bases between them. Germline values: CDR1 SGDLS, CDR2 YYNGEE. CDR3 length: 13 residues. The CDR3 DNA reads TGTGCCAGCAGCGCCCTGATCACCGGGGAGCTGTTTTTT. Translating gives CASSALITGELFF.

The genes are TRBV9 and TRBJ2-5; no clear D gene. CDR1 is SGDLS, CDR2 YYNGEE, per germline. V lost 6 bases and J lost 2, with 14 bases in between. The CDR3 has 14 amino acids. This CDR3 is CASIIPWGQETQYF. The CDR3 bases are TGTGCCAGCATCATACCATGGGGACAAGAGACCCAGTACTTC.

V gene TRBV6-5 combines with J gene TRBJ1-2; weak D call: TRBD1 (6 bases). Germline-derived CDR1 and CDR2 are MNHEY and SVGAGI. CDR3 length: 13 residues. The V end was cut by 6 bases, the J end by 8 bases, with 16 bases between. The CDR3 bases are TGTGCCAGCAGACCCTACAGGGAAAAGGGCTACACCTTC. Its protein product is CASRPYREKGYTF.

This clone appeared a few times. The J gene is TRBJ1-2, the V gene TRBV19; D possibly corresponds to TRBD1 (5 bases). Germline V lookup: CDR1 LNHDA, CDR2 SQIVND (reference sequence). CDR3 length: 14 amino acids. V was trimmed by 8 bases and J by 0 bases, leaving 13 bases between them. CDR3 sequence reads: CASARDRANYGYTF. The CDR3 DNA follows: TGTGCCAGTGCCCGGGACCGGGCTAACTATGGCTACACCTTC.

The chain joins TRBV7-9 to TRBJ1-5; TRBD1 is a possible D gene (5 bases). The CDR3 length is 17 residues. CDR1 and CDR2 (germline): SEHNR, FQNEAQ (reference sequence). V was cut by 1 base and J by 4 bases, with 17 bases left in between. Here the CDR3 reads CASSLGGKGSPNQPQHF. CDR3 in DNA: TGTGCCAGCAGCTTAGGGGGGAAGGGGTCACCTAATCAGCCCCAGCATTTT. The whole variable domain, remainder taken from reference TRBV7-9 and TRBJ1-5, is DTGVSQNPRHKITKRGQNVTFRCDPISEHNRLYWYRQTLGQGPEFLTYFQNEAQLEKSRLLSDRFSAERPKGSFSTLEIQRTEQGDSAMYLCASSLGGKGSPNQPQHFGDGTRLSIL.

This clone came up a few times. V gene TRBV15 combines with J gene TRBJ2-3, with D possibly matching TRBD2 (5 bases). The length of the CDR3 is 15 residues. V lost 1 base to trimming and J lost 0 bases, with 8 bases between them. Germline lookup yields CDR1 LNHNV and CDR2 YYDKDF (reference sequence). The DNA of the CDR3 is TGTGCCACCAGCAGAGTGGCTAGCAGCACAGATACGCAGTATTTT. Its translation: CATSRVASSTDTQYF.

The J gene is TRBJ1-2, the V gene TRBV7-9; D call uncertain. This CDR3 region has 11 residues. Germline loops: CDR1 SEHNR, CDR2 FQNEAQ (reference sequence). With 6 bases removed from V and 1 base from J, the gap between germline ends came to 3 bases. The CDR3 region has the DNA TGTGCCAGCAGTTTTAACTATGGCTACACCTTC. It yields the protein CASSFNYGYTF.

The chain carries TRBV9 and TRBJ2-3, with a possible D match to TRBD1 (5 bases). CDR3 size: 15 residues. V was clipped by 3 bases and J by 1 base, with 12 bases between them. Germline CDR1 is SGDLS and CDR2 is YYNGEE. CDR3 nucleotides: TGTGCCAGCAGCGAGGGGCTAAGCGGCACAGATACGCAGTATTTT. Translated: CASSEGLSGTDTQYF.

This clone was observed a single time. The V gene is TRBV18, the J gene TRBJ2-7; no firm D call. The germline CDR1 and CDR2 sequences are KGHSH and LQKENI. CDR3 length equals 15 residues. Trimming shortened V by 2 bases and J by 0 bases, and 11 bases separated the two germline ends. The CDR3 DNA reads TGTGCCAGCTCACCAACAGCGACCAGCTCCTACGAGCAGTACTTC. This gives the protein CASSPTATSSYEQYF.

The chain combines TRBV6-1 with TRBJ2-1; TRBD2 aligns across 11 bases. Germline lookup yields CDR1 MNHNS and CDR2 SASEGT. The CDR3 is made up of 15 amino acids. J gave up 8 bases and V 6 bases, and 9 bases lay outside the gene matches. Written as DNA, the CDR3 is TGTGCCAGCAGGGGAAGGACTAGCGGGCTTGATGAGCAGTTCTTC. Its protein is CASRGRTSGLDEQFF.

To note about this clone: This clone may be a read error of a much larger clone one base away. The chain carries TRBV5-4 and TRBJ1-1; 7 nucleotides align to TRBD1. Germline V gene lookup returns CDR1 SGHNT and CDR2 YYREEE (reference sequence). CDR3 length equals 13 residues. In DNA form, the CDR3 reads TGTGCCAGCAGCTTACAGGGGAACTCTGAAGCTTTCTTT. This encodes CASSLQGNSEAFF.

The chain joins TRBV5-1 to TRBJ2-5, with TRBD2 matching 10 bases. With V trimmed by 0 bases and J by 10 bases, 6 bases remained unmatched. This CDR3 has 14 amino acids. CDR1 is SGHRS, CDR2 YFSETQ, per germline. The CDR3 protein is CASSLESLAGVQYF. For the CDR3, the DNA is TGCGCCAGCAGCTTGGAGTCGCTAGCGGGGGTCCAGTACTTC.

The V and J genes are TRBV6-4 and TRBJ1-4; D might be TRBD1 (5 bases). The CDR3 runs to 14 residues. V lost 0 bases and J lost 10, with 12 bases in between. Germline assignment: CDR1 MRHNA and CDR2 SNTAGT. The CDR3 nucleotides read TGTGCCAGCAGTGACTCAGGCAGGGAGGCAAAACTGTTTTTT. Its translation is CASSDSGREAKLFF.

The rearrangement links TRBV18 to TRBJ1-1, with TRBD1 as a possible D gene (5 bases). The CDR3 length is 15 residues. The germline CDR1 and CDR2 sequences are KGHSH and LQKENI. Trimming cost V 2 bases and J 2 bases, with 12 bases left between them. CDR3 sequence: CASSPIWGVNTEAFF. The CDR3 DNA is TGTGCCAGCTCACCAATTTGGGGGGTTAACACTGAAGCTTTCTTT.

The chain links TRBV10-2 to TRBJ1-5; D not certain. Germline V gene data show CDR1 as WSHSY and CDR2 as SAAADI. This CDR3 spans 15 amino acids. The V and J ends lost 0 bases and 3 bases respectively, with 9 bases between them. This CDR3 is CASSESPVNNQPQHF. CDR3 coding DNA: TGCGCCAGCAGTGAGTCACCAGTTAACAATCAGCCCCAGCATTTT.

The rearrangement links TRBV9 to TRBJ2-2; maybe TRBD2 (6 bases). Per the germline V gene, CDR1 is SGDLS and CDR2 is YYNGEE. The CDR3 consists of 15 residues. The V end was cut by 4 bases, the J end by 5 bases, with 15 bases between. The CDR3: CASSPPGGKTGELFF. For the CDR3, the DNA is TGTGCCAGCAGCCCGCCCGGCGGGAAGACCGGGGAGCTGTTTTTT.

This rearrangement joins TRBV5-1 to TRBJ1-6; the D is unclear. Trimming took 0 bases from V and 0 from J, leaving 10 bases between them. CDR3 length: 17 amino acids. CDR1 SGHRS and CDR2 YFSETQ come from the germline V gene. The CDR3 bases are TGCGCCAGCAGCTTGGCGGGCAGTAGCTCCTATAATTCACCCCTCCACTTT. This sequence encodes CASSLAGSSSYNSPLHF.

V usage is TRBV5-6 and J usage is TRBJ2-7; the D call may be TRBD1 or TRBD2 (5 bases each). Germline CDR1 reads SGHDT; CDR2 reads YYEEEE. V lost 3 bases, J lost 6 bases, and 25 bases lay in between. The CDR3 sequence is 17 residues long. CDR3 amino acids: CASSSPLGTGAEGEQYF. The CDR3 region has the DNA TGTGCCAGCAGCTCTCCCCTGGGGACCGGGGCCGAGGGCGAGCAGTACTTC.

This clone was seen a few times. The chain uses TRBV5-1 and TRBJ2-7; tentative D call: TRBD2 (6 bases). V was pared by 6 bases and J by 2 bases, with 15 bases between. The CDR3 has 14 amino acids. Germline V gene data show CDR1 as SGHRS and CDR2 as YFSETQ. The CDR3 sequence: CASTPTSPTYEQYF. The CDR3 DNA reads TGCGCCAGCACTCCTACTAGCCCTACCTACGAGCAGTACTTC.

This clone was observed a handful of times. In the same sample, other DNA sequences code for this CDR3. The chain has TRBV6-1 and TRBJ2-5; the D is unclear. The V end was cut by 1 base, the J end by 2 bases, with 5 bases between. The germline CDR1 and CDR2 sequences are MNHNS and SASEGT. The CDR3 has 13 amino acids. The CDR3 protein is CASSEGGQETQYF. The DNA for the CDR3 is TGTGCCAGCAGTGAAGGGGGTCAAGAGACCCAGTACTTC.

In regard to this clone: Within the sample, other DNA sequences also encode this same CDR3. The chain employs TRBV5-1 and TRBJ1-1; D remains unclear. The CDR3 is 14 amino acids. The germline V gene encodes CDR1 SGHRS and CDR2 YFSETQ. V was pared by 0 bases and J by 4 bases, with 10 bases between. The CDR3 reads CASSLGGLGTEAFF. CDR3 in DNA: TGCGCCAGCAGCTTGGGAGGGCTGGGCACTGAAGCTTTCTTT.

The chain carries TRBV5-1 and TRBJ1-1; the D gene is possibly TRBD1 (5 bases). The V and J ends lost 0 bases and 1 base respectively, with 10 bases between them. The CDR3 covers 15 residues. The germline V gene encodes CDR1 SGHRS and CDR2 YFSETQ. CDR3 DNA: TGCGCCAGCAGCTTGGCAGATCAGGGGAACACTGAAGCTTTCTTT. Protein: CASSLADQGNTEAFF.

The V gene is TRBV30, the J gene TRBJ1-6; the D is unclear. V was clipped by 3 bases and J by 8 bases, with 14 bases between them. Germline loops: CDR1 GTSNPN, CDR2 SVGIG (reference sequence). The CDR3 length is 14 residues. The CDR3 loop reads CAWRPFGGDSPLHF. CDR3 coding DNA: TGTGCCTGGAGGCCATTCGGTGGGGATTCACCCCTCCACTTT. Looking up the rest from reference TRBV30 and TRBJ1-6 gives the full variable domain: SQTIHQWPATLVQPVGSPLSLECTVEGTSNPNLYWYRQAAGRGLQLLFYSVGIGQISSEVPQNLSASRPQDRQFILSSKKLLLSDSGFYLCAWRPFGGDSPLHFGNGTRLTVT.

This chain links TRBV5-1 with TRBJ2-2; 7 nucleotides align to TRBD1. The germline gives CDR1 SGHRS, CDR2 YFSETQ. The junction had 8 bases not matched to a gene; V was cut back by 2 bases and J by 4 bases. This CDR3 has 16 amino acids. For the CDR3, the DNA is TGCGCCAGCAGCTTTTTTAGTACAGGGGTCACCGGGGAGCTGTTTTTT. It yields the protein CASSFFSTGVTGELFF.